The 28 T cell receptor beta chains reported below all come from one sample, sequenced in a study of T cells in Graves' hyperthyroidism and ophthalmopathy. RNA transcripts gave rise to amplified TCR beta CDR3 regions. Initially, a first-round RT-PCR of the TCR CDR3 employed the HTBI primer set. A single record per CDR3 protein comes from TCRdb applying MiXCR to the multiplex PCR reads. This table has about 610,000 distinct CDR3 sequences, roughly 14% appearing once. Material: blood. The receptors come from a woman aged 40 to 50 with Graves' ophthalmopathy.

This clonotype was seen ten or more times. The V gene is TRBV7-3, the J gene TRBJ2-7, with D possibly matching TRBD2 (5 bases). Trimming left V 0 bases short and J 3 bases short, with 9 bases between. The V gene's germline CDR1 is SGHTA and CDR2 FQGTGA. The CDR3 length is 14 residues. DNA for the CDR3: TGTGCCAGCAGCTTAACCGGTGCGGGCTACGAGCAGTACTTC. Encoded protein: CASSLTGAGYEQYF.

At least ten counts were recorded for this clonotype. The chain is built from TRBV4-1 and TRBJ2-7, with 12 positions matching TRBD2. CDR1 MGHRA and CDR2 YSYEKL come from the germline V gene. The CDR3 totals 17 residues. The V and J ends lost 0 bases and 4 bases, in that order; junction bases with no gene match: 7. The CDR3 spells CASSQEKLAGGWYEQYF. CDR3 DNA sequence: TGCGCCAGCAGCCAAGAAAAACTAGCGGGAGGATGGTACGAGCAGTACTTC.

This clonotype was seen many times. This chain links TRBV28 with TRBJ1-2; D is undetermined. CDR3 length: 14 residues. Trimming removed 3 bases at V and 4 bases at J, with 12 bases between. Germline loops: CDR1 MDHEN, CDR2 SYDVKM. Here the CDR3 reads CASSFRPEVYGYTF. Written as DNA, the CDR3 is TGTGCCAGCAGTTTTAGACCGGAGGTCTATGGCTACACCTTC.

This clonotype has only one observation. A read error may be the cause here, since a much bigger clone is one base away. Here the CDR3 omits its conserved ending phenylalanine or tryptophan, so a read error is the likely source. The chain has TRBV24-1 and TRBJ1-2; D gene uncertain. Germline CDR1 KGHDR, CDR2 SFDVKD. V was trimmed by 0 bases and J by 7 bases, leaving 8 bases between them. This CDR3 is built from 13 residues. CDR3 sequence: CATSDLDVGGYTL. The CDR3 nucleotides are TGTGCCACCAGTGATTTGGACGTTGGTGGCTACACCCTC.

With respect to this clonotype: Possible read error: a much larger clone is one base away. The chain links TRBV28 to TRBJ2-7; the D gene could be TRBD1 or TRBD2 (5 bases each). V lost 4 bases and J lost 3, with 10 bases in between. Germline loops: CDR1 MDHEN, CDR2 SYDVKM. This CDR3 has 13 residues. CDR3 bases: TGTGCCAGCAGTTCCGGGGCTCTCTACGAGCAGTACTTC. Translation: CASSSGALYEQYF.

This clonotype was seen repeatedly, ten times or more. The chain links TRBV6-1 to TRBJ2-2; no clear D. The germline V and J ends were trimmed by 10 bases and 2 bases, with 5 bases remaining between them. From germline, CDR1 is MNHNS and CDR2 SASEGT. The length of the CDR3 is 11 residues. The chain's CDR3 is CAIANTGELFF. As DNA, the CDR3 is TGTGCCATCGCAAACACCGGGGAGCTGTTTTTT.

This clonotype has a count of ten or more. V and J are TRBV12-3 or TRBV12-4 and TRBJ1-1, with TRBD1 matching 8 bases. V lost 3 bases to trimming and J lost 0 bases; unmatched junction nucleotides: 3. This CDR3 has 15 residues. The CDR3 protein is CASSLQGAMNTEAFF. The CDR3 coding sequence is TGTGCCAGCAGTTTGCAGGGGGCTATGAACACTGAAGCTTTCTTT.

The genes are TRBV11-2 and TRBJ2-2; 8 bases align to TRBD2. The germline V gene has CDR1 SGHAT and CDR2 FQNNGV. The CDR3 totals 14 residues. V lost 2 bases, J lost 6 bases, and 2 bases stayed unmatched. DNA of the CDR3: TGTGCCAGCAGCTTACAAGCGGGGGCCGGGGAGCTGTTTTTT. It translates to CASSLQAGAGELFF.

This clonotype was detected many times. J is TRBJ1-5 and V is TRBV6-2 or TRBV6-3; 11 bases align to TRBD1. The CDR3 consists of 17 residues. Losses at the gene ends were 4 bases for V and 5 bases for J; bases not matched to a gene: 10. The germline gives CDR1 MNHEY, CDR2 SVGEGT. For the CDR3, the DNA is TGTGCCAGCAGTTGGGGACAGGGGGGACGGTCGGATCAGCCCCAGCATTTT. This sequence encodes CASSWGQGGRSDQPQHF.

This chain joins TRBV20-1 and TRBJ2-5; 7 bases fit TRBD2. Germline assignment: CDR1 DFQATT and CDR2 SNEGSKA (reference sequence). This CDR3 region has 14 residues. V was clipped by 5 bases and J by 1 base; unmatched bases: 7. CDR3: CSASSGTTQETQYF. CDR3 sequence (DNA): TGCAGTGCTTCTTCCGGGACTACCCAAGAGACCCAGTACTTC.

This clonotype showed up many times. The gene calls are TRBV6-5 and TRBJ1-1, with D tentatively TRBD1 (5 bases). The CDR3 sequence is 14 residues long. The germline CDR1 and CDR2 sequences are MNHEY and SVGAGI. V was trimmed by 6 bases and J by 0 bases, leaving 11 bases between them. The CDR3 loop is CASSRDDMNTEAFF. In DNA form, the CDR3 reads TGTGCCAGCAGCAGGGACGACATGAACACTGAAGCTTTCTTT.

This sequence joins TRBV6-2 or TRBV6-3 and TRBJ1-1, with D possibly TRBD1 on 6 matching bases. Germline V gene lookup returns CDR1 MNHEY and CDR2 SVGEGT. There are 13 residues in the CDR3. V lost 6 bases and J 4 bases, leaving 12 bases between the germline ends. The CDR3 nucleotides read TGTGCCAGCAGGAGGACAGCAGCCACTGAAGCTTTCTTT. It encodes CASRRTAATEAFF.

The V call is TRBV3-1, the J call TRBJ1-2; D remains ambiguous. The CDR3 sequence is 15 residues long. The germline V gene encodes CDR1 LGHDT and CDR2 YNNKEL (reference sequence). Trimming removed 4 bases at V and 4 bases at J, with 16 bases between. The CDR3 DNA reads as TGTGCCAGCAGCCGAAGAGACGGCCTTGGCTATGGCTACACCTTC. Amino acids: CASSRRDGLGYGYTF.

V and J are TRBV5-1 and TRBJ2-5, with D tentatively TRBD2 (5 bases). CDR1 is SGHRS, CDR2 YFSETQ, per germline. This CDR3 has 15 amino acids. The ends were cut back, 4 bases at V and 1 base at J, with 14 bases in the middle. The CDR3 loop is CASSPGATSQETQYF. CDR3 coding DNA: TGCGCCAGCAGCCCAGGAGCTACTAGCCAAGAGACCCAGTACTTC.

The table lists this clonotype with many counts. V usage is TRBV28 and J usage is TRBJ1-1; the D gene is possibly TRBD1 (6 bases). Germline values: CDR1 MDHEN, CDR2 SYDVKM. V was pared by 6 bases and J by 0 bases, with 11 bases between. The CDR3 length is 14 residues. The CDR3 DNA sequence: TGTGCCAGCAGGACGGGACATGTGAACACTGAAGCTTTCTTT. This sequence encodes CASRTGHVNTEAFF.

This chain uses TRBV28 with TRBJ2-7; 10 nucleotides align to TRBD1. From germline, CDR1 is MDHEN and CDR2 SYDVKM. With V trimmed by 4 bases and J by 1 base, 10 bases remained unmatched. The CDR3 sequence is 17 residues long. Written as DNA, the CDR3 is TGTGCCAGCAGTTCGCTAAAAGGGACAGGGGTATCCTACGAGCAGTACTTC. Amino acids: CASSSLKGTGVSYEQYF.

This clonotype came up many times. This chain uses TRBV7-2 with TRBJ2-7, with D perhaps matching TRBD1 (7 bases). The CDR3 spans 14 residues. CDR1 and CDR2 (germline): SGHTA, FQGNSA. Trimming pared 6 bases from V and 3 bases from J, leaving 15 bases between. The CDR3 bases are TGTGCCAGCAGGGAGGGGACAGCAGACTACGAGCAGTACTTC. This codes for CASREGTADYEQYF.

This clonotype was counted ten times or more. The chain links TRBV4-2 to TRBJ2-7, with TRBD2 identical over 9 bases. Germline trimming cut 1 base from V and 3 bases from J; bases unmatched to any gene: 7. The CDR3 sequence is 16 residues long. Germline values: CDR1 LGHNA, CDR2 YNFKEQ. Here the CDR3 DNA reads TGTGCCAGCAGCCAAGGAAAACTAGCGGGTAACTACGAGCAGTACTTC. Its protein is CASSQGKLAGNYEQYF.

In nucleotides, the CDR3 is TGTGCCAGCAGCCAAGAGGGGGTCCCTGGAAACACCATATATTTT. As protein: CASSQEGVPGNTIYF. The rearrangement uses TRBV3-1 and TRBJ1-3; TRBD1 might be the D (5 bases). The CDR3 length is 15 residues. V gave up 0 bases and J gave up 2 bases, with 8 bases separating them. The V gene's germline CDR1 is LGHDT and CDR2 YNNKEL (reference sequence).

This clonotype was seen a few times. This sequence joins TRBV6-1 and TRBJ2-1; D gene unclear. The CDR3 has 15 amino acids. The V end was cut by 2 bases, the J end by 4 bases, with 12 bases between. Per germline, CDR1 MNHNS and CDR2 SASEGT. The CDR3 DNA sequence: TGTGCCAGCAGTGAATCGATGGCCCCTTACAATGAGCAGTTCTTC. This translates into CASSESMAPYNEQFF.

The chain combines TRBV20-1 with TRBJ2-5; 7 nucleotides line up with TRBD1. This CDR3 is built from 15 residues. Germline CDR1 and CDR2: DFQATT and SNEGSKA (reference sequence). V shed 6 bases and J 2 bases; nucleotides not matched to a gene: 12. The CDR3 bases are TGCAGTGCGGTAGTAAGGGACAGAAGTCAAGAGACCCAGTACTTC. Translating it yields CSAVVRDRSQETQYF.

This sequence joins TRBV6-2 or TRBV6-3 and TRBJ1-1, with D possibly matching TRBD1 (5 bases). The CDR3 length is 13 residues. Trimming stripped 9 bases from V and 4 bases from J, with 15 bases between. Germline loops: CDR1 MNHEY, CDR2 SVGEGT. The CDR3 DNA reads TGTGCCAGTACTTGGGACGGAAGCACTGAAGCTTTCTTT. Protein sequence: CASTWDGSTEAFF.

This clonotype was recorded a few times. For the CDR3, the DNA is TGCGCCAGCAGCCAAGATTGGGAAAAAGGACGCATTCAGTACTTC. Its translation is CASSQDWEKGRIQYF. The chain has TRBV4-3 and TRBJ2-4; D remains unclear. V was pared by 0 bases and J by 9 bases, with 15 bases between. CDR3 size: 15 residues. Per germline, CDR1 LGHNA and CDR2 YSLEER.

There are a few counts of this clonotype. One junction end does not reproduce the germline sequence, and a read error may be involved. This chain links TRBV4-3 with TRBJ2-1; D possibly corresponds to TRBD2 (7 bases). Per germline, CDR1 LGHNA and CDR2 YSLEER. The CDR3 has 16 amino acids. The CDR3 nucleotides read TGCGCCAGCAGCCAAGATGGGGGGGCCGTTTTCAGTGAGCAGCTCTTC. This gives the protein CASSQDGGAVFSEQLF.

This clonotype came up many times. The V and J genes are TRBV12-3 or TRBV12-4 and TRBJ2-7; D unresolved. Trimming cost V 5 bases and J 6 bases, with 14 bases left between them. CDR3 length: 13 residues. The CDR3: CASSATHSPEQYF. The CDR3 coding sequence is TGTGCCAGCAGTGCGACCCATTCACCCGAGCAGTACTTC.

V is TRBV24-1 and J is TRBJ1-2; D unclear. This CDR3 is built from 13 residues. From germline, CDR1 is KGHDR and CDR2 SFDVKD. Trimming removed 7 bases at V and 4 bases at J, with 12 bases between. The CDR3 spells CATRGDDRYGYTF. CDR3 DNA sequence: TGTGCCACCAGGGGTGATGACCGCTATGGCTACACCTTC.

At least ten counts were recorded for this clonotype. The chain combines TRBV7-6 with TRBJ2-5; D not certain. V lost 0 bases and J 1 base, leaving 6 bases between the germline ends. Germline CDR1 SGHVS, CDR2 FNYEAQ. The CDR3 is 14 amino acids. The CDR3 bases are TGTGCCAGCAGCTTAGCGGGATTCCAAGAGACCCAGTACTTC. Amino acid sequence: CASSLAGFQETQYF.

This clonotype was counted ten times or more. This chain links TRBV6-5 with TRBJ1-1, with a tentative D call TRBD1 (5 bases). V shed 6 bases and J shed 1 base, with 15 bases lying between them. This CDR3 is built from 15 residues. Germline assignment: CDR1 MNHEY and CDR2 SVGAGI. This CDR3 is CASSPFWGENTEAFF. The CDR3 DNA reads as TGTGCCAGCAGCCCCTTCTGGGGGGAGAACACTGAAGCTTTCTTT.